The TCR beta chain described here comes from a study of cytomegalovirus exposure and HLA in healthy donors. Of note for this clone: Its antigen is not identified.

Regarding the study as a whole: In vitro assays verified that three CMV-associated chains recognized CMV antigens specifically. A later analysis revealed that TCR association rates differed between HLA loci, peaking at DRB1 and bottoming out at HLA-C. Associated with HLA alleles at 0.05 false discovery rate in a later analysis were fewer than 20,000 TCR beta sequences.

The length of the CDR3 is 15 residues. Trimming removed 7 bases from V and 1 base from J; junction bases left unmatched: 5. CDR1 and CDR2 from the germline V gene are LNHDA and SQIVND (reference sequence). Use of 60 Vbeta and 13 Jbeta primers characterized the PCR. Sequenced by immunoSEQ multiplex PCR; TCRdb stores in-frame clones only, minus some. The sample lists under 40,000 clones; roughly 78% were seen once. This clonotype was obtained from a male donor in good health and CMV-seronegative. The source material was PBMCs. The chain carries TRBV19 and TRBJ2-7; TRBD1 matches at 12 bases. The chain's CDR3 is CASTSGQGASYEQYF. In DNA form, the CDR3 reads TGTGCCAGTACCTCGGGACAGGGGGCGTCCTACGAGCAGTACTTC. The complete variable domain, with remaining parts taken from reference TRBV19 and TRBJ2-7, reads DGGITQSPKYLFRKEGQNVTLSCEQNLNHDAMYWYRQDPGQGLRLIYYSQIVNDFQKGDIAEGYSVSREKKESFPLTVTSAQKNPTAFYLCASTSGQGASYEQYFGPGTRLTVT.